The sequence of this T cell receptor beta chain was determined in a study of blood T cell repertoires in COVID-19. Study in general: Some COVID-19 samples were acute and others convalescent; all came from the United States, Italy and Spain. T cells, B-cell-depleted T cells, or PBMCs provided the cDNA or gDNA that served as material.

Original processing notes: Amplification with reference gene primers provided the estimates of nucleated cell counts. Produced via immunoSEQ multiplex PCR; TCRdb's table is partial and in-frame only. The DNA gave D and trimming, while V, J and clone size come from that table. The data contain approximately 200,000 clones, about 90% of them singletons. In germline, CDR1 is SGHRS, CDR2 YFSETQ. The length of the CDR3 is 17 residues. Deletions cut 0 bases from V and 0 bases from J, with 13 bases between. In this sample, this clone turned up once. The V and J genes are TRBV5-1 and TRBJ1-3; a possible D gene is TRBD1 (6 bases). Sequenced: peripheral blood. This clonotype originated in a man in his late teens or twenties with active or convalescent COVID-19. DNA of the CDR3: TGCGCCAGCAGCTTGGTTGAGGGGGTCTACTCTGGAAACACCATATATTTT. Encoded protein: CASSLVEGVYSGNTIYF.